Below, one T cell receptor (beta chain) is given with its context. The antigen is unknown. This sample was taken from a study of cytomegalovirus exposure and HLA in healthy donors. Germline V gene sequence: CDR1 SGHVS, CDR2 FQNEAQ. This CDR3 is built from 17 residues. V lost 1 base to trimming and J lost 3 bases; unmatched junction nucleotides: 9. Among the 90 to 150 subjects of the validation cohort, separate from the approximately 700-subject first cohort, were the donors. General observations from the study: The listing of approximately 160 TCR beta chains classed them as cytomegalovirus-associated.

Clones were sequenced by immunoSEQ multiplex PCR, and TCRdb holds only the in-frame ones, with some missing. The sample includes approximately 150,000 clones, 87% of them seen just once. The sequence was obtained from a young man in good health and CMV-seropositive. Sequenced material: PBMCs. V and J are TRBV7-8 and TRBJ1-5; 7 bases agree with TRBD1. Written as DNA, the CDR3 is TGTGCCAGCAGCTTAGATCCGACCGGGACAGTCAATCAGCCCCAGCATTTT. It is translated as CASSLDPTGTVNQPQHF.